The TCR beta chain described here comes from a study of T cell responses to AZD1222 COVID-19 vaccine. In regard to this clone: The antigen is undetermined.

General observations from the study: Unmutated variant regions are reportedly targeted by nearly half of spike-specific TCRs.

Only in-frame clones appear in the TCRdb table, and some are missing; sequencing was by immunoSEQ multiplex PCR. This repertoire shows 250,000 to 300,000 clones, 90% to 95% found once; its top ten account for around 0.58%. Germline CDR1 reads MNHEY; CDR2 reads SVGAGI. The CDR3 contains 14 residues. V lost 6 bases and J lost 4, with 14 bases in between. The origin of this receptor is an adult who received the AZD1222 COVID-19 vaccine. The genes are TRBV6-5 and TRBJ2-3; D possibly corresponds to TRBD1 (5 bases). The sample in question was peripheral blood, obtained 28 days after the second AZD1222 dose. In DNA, the CDR3 is TGTGCCAGCAGGAGGACCGCAGGGCCAGATACGCAGTATTTT. Translation: CASRRTAGPDTQYF.